This entry lists 30 T cell receptor beta chains sequenced from one sample in a study of beta chain features in type 1 diabetes. Findings and limits, study-wide: Type 1 diabetes patients showed a moderate but significant shortening of TCRB CDR3s in all four CD4+ subsets.

Every isolated RNA sample was fully reverse transcribed, so sequencing captured expressed TCRB transcripts. The repertoire was sequenced with immunoSEQ multiplex PCR; TCRdb's copy has only in-frame clones and lacks some. This sample has 280,000 or so clones, with roughly 15% found just once. No antigen has been assigned to these receptors. Sample: naive CD4+ T cells from blood. The receptors originated from a man aged 18-30 years with type 1 diabetes.

The gene calls are TRBV7-6 and TRBJ1-1; the match to TRBD1 covers 8 bases. The CDR3 is made up of 13 amino acids. Trimming at V came to 5 bases and at J to 4 bases, leaving 3 bases not matched to a gene. Germline V lookup: CDR1 SGHVS, CDR2 FNYEAQ. The CDR3 loop reads CASSLGQGTEAFF. The CDR3, as DNA: TGTGCCAGCAGCCTCGGACAGGGCACTGAAGCTTTCTTT.

The V and J genes are TRBV5-1 and TRBJ1-2; D not resolved. The germline V gene has CDR1 SGHRS and CDR2 YFSETQ. Trimming left V 3 bases short and J 0 bases short, with 12 bases between. This CDR3 spans 15 amino acids. The CDR3 sequence is CASSYDTAANYGYTF. The CDR3 DNA reads as TGCGCCAGCAGCTACGACACTGCTGCTAACTATGGCTACACCTTC.

This rearrangement joins TRBV6-5 to TRBJ2-7, with 8 bases matching TRBD1. The V gene's germline CDR1 is MNHEY and CDR2 SVGAGI. V dropped 5 bases and J dropped 2; count of bases not matched to a gene: 5. The CDR3 runs to 14 residues. For the CDR3, the DNA is TGTGCCAGCAGTCGGACAGGGACCGCCTACGAGCAGTACTTC. This codes for CASSRTGTAYEQYF.

This clone has only a few counts. This rearrangement joins TRBV7-9 to TRBJ1-2; 8 bases agree with TRBD1. With V trimmed by 5 bases and J by 2 bases, 13 bases remained unmatched. CDR1 and CDR2 from the germline V gene are SEHNR and FQNEAQ (reference sequence). This CDR3 has 17 residues. The CDR3 loop is CASSPRQGPFPNYGYTF. CDR3 in DNA: TGTGCCAGCAGCCCTAGACAGGGGCCTTTCCCCAACTATGGCTACACCTTC.

DNA for the CDR3: TGTGCCAGCAGTTGGGGACAGGGGGGAAACTATGGCTACACCTTC. Translation: CASSWGQGGNYGYTF. V and J are TRBV6-5 and TRBJ1-2; 11 positions match TRBD1. The CDR3 is made up of 15 amino acids. Germline V gene sequence: CDR1 MNHEY, CDR2 SVGAGI. V shed 4 bases and J 2 bases; nucleotides not matched to a gene: 3.

V gene TRBV9 combines with J gene TRBJ2-1, with TRBD1 identical over 7 bases. Germline assignment: CDR1 SGDLS and CDR2 YYNGEE. The trim removed 0 bases at V and 5 bases at J, leaving 5 bases unmatched. The CDR3 has 15 amino acids. CDR3 DNA: TGTGCCAGCAGCGTAGTGGGGACAGAGAACAATGAGCAGTTCTTC. This codes for CASSVVGTENNEQFF.

The chain employs TRBV28 and TRBJ2-7, with 7 positions matching TRBD1. Germline CDR1 reads MDHEN; CDR2 reads SYDVKM. CDR3 size: 11 residues. Losses at the gene ends were 8 bases for V and 2 bases for J; bases not matched to a gene: 0. The CDR3 loop is CASGTAYEQYF. The CDR3 DNA reads as TGTGCCAGCGGGACAGCCTACGAGCAGTACTTC.

A word on this clone: The junction differs from germline at one of its ends, possibly a read error. This sequence joins TRBV15 and TRBJ1-1; D possibly corresponds to TRBD1 (5 bases). Germline-derived CDR1 and CDR2 are LNHNV and YYDKDF (reference sequence). The length of the CDR3 is 15 residues. This chain's CDR3 is CATSKDLVREGEVFF. In DNA form, the CDR3 reads TGTGCCACCAGCAAGGATTTGGTTCGTGAAGGGGAAGTTTTCTTT.

This clone occurred a few times. This chain joins TRBV28 and TRBJ2-7; the D gene is possibly TRBD1 (6 bases). This CDR3 spans 13 amino acids. CDR1 is MDHEN and CDR2 is SYDVKM in the germline V gene. Trimming left V 5 bases short and J 6 bases short, with 14 bases between. This CDR3 is CASSLQQGLEQYF. CDR3 coding DNA: TGTGCCAGCAGTCTGCAACAGGGTCTCGAGCAGTACTTC.

The chain couples TRBV9 to TRBJ2-1, with 11 positions matching TRBD2. Trimming cost V 0 bases and J 7 bases; bases outside gene matches: 3. Germline CDR1 and CDR2: SGDLS and YYNGEE. The CDR3 runs 15 residues. The CDR3 DNA sequence: TGTGCCAGCAGCGTAGCGACTAGCGGGATGAATGAGCAGTTCTTC. Translation gives CASSVATSGMNEQFF.

The chain recombines TRBV9 with TRBJ2-3; D perhaps matches TRBD2 (7 bases). The CDR3 has 17 amino acids. V lost 4 bases to trimming and J lost 6 bases, with 24 bases between them. The V gene's germline CDR1 is SGDLS and CDR2 YYNGEE. Here the CDR3 DNA reads TGTGCCAGCAGCATCACCTTGGCGGGGGCGTATGAGGATACGCAGTATTTT. Translated, it gives CASSITLAGAYEDTQYF.

There are a few counts of this clone. This sequence joins TRBV29-1 and TRBJ1-2; TRBD1 aligns across 8 bases. CDR1 and CDR2 from the germline V gene are SQVTM and ANQGSEA. The CDR3 consists of 14 residues. V shed 3 bases, J shed 2 bases, and the junction held 5 bases outside the gene matches. As DNA, the CDR3 is TGCAGCGTTGAGGGGACAGGAGGAAACTATGGCTACACCTTC. It is translated as CSVEGTGGNYGYTF.

There are a few counts of this clone. V and J are TRBV7-9 and TRBJ2-7; D unclear. Germline V gene data show CDR1 as SEHNR and CDR2 as FQNEAQ (reference sequence). CDR3 size: 11 residues. The V end was cut by 2 bases, the J end by 5 bases, with 4 bases between. CDR3 sequence: CASSLFNEQYF. The CDR3 DNA reads TGTGCCAGCAGCTTATTTAACGAGCAGTACTTC.

The genes are TRBV30 and TRBJ2-1; D may be TRBD2 (6 bases). This CDR3 is 15 amino acids long. Germline V lookup: CDR1 GTSNPN, CDR2 SVGIG (reference sequence). With 8 bases removed from V and 0 bases from J, the gap between germline ends came to 17 bases. The CDR3 DNA follows: TGTGCCGGACTATTGATAGCGAGCTCCTACAATGAGCAGTTCTTC. Protein product: CAGLLIASSYNEQFF.

This chain joins TRBV10-3 and TRBJ2-3, with D possibly being TRBD1 (6 bases). The CDR3 totals 13 residues. Per the germline V gene, CDR1 is ENHRY and CDR2 is SYGVKD. V dropped 10 bases and J dropped 1 base, with 12 bases sitting between them. For the CDR3, the DNA is TGTGCCACCACTAAGGGGGGCACAGATACGCAGTATTTT. It translates to CATTKGGTDTQYF.

This clone turned up a few times. This chain connects TRBV7-2 to TRBJ2-2; D perhaps matches TRBD2 (5 bases). The CDR3 loop spans 15 amino acids. Trimming removed 5 bases at V and 0 bases at J, with 10 bases between. Germline-derived CDR1 and CDR2 are SGHTA and FQGNSA. The CDR3 region has the DNA TGTGCCAGCAGCCGAAGCGGCGCGAACACCGGGGAGCTGTTTTTT. Its translation is CASSRSGANTGELFF.

The V call is TRBV7-9, the J call TRBJ1-2; possible D gene TRBD1, 5 bases. The CDR3 sequence is 10 residues long. The germline V gene has CDR1 SEHNR and CDR2 FQNEAQ (reference sequence). V was clipped by 11 bases and J by 3 bases, with 7 bases between them. The CDR3 nucleotides read TGTGCCGCGGGGGACTATGGCTACACCTTC. It yields the protein CAAGDYGYTF.

This clone was seen only a few times. This chain joins TRBV28 and TRBJ2-1; TRBD2 matches at 11 bases. The CDR3 has 18 amino acids. V gave up 7 bases and J gave up 5 bases; unmatched junction bases: 16. The germline V gene has CDR1 MDHEN and CDR2 SYDVKM. The CDR3, as DNA: TGTGCCAGCACCCGCCCGTACTCTAGCGGGGGGACCAACAATGAGCAGTTCTTC. Protein: CASTRPYSSGGTNNEQFF.

The genes are TRBV4-3 and TRBJ2-5; 11 nucleotides match TRBD2. The CDR3 has 17 residues. V gave up 2 bases and J gave up 5 bases; unmatched junction bases: 10. Germline V gene lookup returns CDR1 LGHNA and CDR2 YSLEER. DNA for the CDR3: TGCGCCAGCAGCCAAACATACCCTAGCGGGGGGTTGGAGACCCAGTACTTC. Its protein is CASSQTYPSGGLETQYF.

The chain combines TRBV29-1 with TRBJ2-1; TRBD2 matches at 8 bases. CDR3 length equals 13 residues. From germline, CDR1 is SQVTM and CDR2 ANQGSEA. The V gene end was trimmed by 3 bases and the J gene end by 4 bases; junction bases not matched to a gene: 2. The CDR3 protein is CSVDASGYNEQFF. The CDR3 nucleotides read TGCAGCGTTGATGCTAGCGGGTACAATGAGCAGTTCTTC.

This chain uses TRBV11-1 with TRBJ2-1, with 7 bases fitting TRBD2. Germline CDR1 SGHAT, CDR2 FQDESV (reference sequence). CDR3 length: 15 amino acids. The V and J ends lost 4 bases and 10 bases, in that order; junction bases with no gene match: 13. CDR3: CASSSPAGFSGEQFF. The CDR3 DNA reads as TGTGCCAGCAGCTCCCCAGCGGGATTTTCCGGGGAGCAGTTCTTC.

Note on this clone: Sequence at one end of the junction differs from germline and may be a read error. The chain has TRBV28 and TRBJ2-1; 8 nucleotides align to TRBD2. The germline CDR1 and CDR2 sequences are MDHEN and SYDVKM. This CDR3 region has 16 residues. The CDR3 DNA reads TGTGCCAGCAGTTTACTTACGGGAGGGTCCTCCAATGAGCAGTTCTTC. This encodes CASSLLTGGSSNEQFF.

This clone was counted only a few times. The rearrangement joins TRBV7-2 to TRBJ2-3; TRBD2 matches 7 bases. V lost 5 bases, J lost 3 bases, and 8 bases stayed unmatched. Germline V gives CDR1 SGHTA, CDR2 FQGNSA. CDR3 length equals 15 residues. CDR3 nucleotides: TGTGCCAGCAGCAGAAGCGGGGTTAGGACAGATACGCAGTATTTT. It yields the protein CASSRSGVRTDTQYF.

The chain is built from TRBV28 and TRBJ1-2; D not resolved. V lost 5 bases to trimming and J lost 4 bases, with 11 bases between them. Germline V gives CDR1 MDHEN, CDR2 SYDVKM. The CDR3 is 13 residues long. The CDR3 loop reads CASSQTASYGYTF. In DNA form, the CDR3 reads TGTGCCAGCAGTCAAACAGCATCCTATGGCTACACCTTC.

V usage is TRBV28 and J usage is TRBJ2-3; TRBD2 matches at 10 bases. The junction had 10 bases not matched to a gene; V was cut back by 9 bases and J by 7 bases. Germline values: CDR1 MDHEN, CDR2 SYDVKM. The CDR3 is made up of 14 amino acids. The CDR3 loop reads CASSSGGRLNTQYF. CDR3 DNA sequence: TGTGCCAGTTCTAGCGGGGGCCGGCTAAATACGCAGTATTTT. Full variable domain (missing parts from reference TRBV28 and TRBJ2-3): DVKVTQSSRYLVKRTGEKVFLECVQDMDHENMFWYRQDPGLGLRLIYFSYDVKMKEKGDIPEGYSVSREKKERFSLILESASTNQTSMYLCASSSGGRLNTQYFGPGTRLTVL.

This clone was seen only a few times. The chain combines TRBV28 with TRBJ1-5, with TRBD1 matching 9 bases. CDR3 length equals 15 residues. The V segment lost 10 bases and the J segment 2 bases; nucleotides outside the gene matches: 9. CDR1 and CDR2 from the germline V gene are MDHEN and SYDVKM. The DNA of the CDR3 is TGTGCCACCAGGACAGGGGAAGGGCGCAATCAGCCCCAGCATTTT. Translated, it gives CATRTGEGRNQPQHF.

This clone came up a few times. This chain connects TRBV6-5 to TRBJ1-5; the D gene is possibly TRBD1 (5 bases). Per the germline V gene, CDR1 is MNHEY and CDR2 is SVGAGI. The CDR3 consists of 12 residues. V lost 4 bases, J lost 7 bases, and 8 bases lay in between. CDR3 amino acids: CASSFAGQPQHF. DNA of the CDR3: TGTGCCAGCAGTTTCGCAGGGCAGCCCCAGCATTTT.

This clone was found a few times. This rearrangement joins TRBV30 to TRBJ2-7; TRBD2 aligns across 8 bases. This CDR3 is built from 14 residues. CDR1 is GTSNPN, CDR2 SVGIG, per germline (reference sequence). V lost 0 bases and J lost 6; bases outside the gene matches: 7. CDR3 in amino acids: CAWSVGSGVREQYF. The CDR3 nucleotides read TGTGCCTGGAGTGTAGGTAGCGGGGTGCGCGAGCAGTACTTC.

V gene TRBV6-6 combines with J gene TRBJ2-7; 7 nucleotides agree with TRBD2. There are 15 residues in the CDR3. Germline V CDR1 and CDR2: MNHNY, SVGAGI (reference sequence). The V and J ends lost 2 bases and 2 bases, in that order; junction bases with no gene match: 6. CDR3 in DNA: TGTGCCAGCAGTTACCACCAGGGACTACCCTACGAGCAGTACTTC. Translated: CASSYHQGLPYEQYF.

This chain joins TRBV6-5 and TRBJ1-5, with D possibly being TRBD1 (6 bases). The V gene's germline CDR1 is MNHEY and CDR2 SVGAGI. There are 13 residues in the CDR3. Trimming removed 10 bases from V and 7 bases from J, with 17 bases in between. The CDR3 spells CATRGGAGQPQHF. For the CDR3, the DNA is TGTGCCACCCGCGGGGGGGCAGGACAGCCCCAGCATTTT.